The text below deals with one T cell receptor beta chain. V was clipped by 2 bases and J by 3 bases, with 13 bases between them. Germline CDR1 and CDR2: MDHEN and SYDVKM. CDR3 length: 16 amino acids. These data are taken from a study of blood T cell repertoires in COVID-19. Clones were sequenced by immunoSEQ multiplex PCR, and TCRdb holds only the in-frame ones, with some missing. The sample carries 110,000 or so clones, 70% to 90% recorded once. This clonotype originated in a woman in her sixties or seventies who had recovered from COVID-19. The chain couples TRBV28 to TRBJ2-2; TRBD1 is a possible D gene (6 bases). What was sequenced was peripheral blood. The CDR3 DNA reads TGTGCCAGCAGTTTACCTACAGGGCTGGACACCGGGGAGCTGTTTTTT. It codes for CASSLPTGLDTGELFF.